These 17 T cell receptor beta chains originate from one sample sequenced in a study of shared clonotypes between healthy human individuals. Repertoires were generated with immunoSEQ multiplex PCR, while TCRdb's copy carries only in-frame clones and drops some. The table includes roughly 2,000,000 clones, just over 90% detected once. Terminally differentiated effector memory CD45RA+ cells were left out of the naive CD8 fraction, which was CD45RO-negative and positively selected for CCR7. The sequenced sample consisted of naive CD8+ T cells from PBMCs. Source of these receptors: a young man in good health. Some clones in this sample may be carry-over from other donors' samples.

The rearrangement uses TRBV25-1 and TRBJ2-1; 10 bases line up with TRBD2. The germline V gene encodes CDR1 MGHDK and CDR2 SYGVNS. V trimming: 0 bases; J trimming: 7 bases; junction bases outside the gene matches: 6. The CDR3 loop spans 16 amino acids. The CDR3 sequence: CASSEYSGRAKNEQFF. In DNA form, the CDR3 reads TGTGCCAGCAGTGAATACAGCGGGAGGGCCAAGAATGAGCAGTTCTTC. The full variable domain, completed using reference TRBV25-1 and TRBJ2-1, is EADIYQTPRYLVIGTGKKITLECSQTMGHDKMYWYQQDPGMELHLIHYSYGVNSTEKGDLSSESTVSRIRTEHFPLTLESARPSHTSQYLCASSEYSGRAKNEQFFGPGTRLTVL.

This clone was seen a single time. This sequence joins TRBV7-8 and TRBJ1-2; D possibly corresponds to TRBD1 (5 bases). Looked up from germline, CDR1 is SGHVS and CDR2 is FQNEAQ. V lost 6 bases to trimming and J lost 4 bases, with 18 bases between them. The CDR3 sequence is 15 residues long. CDR3: CASSSLSSGSYGYTF. The CDR3 DNA is TGTGCCAGCAGTTCACTGTCGTCAGGGAGCTATGGCTACACCTTC.

Regarding this clone: Distinct nucleotide sequences in the sample also encode this CDR3. The chain carries TRBV11-2 and TRBJ1-5; 7 nucleotides agree with TRBD1. Trimming took 5 bases from V and 2 from J; bases not matched to a gene: 0. Germline CDR1 and CDR2: SGHAT and FQNNGV. This CDR3 is 13 amino acids long. This CDR3 reads CASSQGGNQPQHF. CDR3 nucleotide sequence: TGTGCCAGCAGCCAGGGGGGCAATCAGCCCCAGCATTTT.

Here the CDR3 DNA reads TGTGCCAGCAGATCTCAGCGGGGCTACGAGCAGTACTTC. Amino acids: CASRSQRGYEQYF. The rearrangement links TRBV7-9 to TRBJ2-7, with 7 bases fitting TRBD2. The junction had 5 bases not matched to a gene; V was cut back by 6 bases and J by 3 bases. This CDR3 is 13 amino acids long. Germline V gene lookup returns CDR1 SEHNR and CDR2 FQNEAQ (reference sequence). The full variable domain, with the rest looked up from reference TRBV7-9 and TRBJ2-7, is DTGVSQNPRHKITKRGQNVTFRCDPISEHNRLYWYRQTLGQGPEFLTYFQNEAQLEKSRLLSDRFSAERPKGSFSTLEIQRTEQGDSAMYLCASRSQRGYEQYFGPGTRLTVT.

Only a few counts were recorded for this clone. This rearrangement joins TRBV4-2 to TRBJ1-5; no clear D gene. From germline, CDR1 is LGHNA and CDR2 YNFKEQ. The V end lost 0 bases, the J end lost 6 bases, and 12 bases lay between the germline ends. CDR3 length equals 15 residues. The CDR3 bases are TGTGCCAGCAGCCAAGATCGCGGTATGGGTCAGCCCCAGCATTTT. This translates into CASSQDRGMGQPQHF.

This rearrangement joins TRBV6-6 to TRBJ2-7, with TRBD1 matching 11 bases. Trimming removed 5 bases from V and 3 bases from J; junction bases left unmatched: 6. The CDR3 sequence is 15 residues long. Germline CDR1 is MNHNY and CDR2 is SVGAGI (reference sequence). DNA for the CDR3: TGTGCCAGCAGTAAACCGGGACAGGGGGTCTACGAGCAGTACTTC. Its protein is CASSKPGQGVYEQYF.

This rearrangement joins TRBV21-1 to TRBJ2-7; the table's TRBD2 call for D was not verified on the DNA. TRBV21-1 is listed as a pseudogene. CDR3 size: 13 residues. CDR3: CAAGTEGSYEQYF. CDR3 in DNA: TGTGCCGCCGGGACGGAGGGCTCCTACGAGCAGTACTTC.

J is TRBJ2-1 and V is TRBV7-8; 9 bases map to TRBD1. This CDR3 is built from 13 residues. Per germline, CDR1 SGHVS and CDR2 FQNEAQ. The junction had 1 base not matched to a gene; V was cut back by 2 bases and J by 8 bases. CDR3: CASSLNRGHEQFF. CDR3 DNA sequence: TGTGCCAGCAGCTTAAACAGGGGGCATGAGCAGTTCTTC. Full variable domain (outside the CDR3, taken from reference TRBV7-8 and TRBJ2-1): GAGVSQSPRYKVAKRGQDVALRCDPISGHVSLFWYQQALGQGPEFLTYFQNEAQLDKSGLPSDRFFAERPEGSVSTLKIQRTQQEDSAVYLCASSLNRGHEQFFGPGTRLTVL.

The chain has TRBV19 and TRBJ2-7; D may be TRBD1 (7 bases). CDR1 and CDR2 from the germline V gene are LNHDA and SQIVND (reference sequence). The CDR3 sequence is 13 residues long. With 7 bases removed from V and 3 bases from J, the gap between germline ends came to 13 bases. The CDR3 here is CASTEGASYEQYF. CDR3 DNA sequence: TGTGCCAGTACGGAGGGGGCGAGCTACGAGCAGTACTTC.

J is TRBJ2-5 and V is TRBV29-1, with 7 bases identical to TRBD1. The J segment lost 12 bases and the V segment lost 4 bases, leaving 5 bases of the junction unmatched. The CDR3 covers 10 residues. CDR1 SQVTM and CDR2 ANQGSEA come from the germline V gene. The CDR3 nucleotides read TGCAGCGTTGGAAGGGACAGAAAGTACTTC. Residues: CSVGRDRKYF.

The chain is built from TRBV13 and TRBJ1-1; D gene ambiguous. CDR1 is PRHDT, CDR2 FYEKMQ, per germline (reference sequence). The CDR3 covers 14 residues. Trimming took off 5 bases at V and 10 bases at J, with 20 bases between the two ends. The DNA for the CDR3 is TGTGCCAGCAGCGGCAGACTCGATTTCCTGCGAGCTTTCTTT. This sequence encodes CASSGRLDFLRAFF.

The chain joins TRBV19 to TRBJ1-1; the D gene is possibly TRBD1 (5 bases). This CDR3 comprises 19 residues. The V and J ends lost 2 bases and 5 bases respectively, with 27 bases between them. Germline CDR1 is LNHDA and CDR2 is SQIVND (reference sequence). As DNA, the CDR3 is TGTGCCAGTAGTATACGACCCCCCTTCCTACGGGGGGATGTGACTGAAGCTTTCTTT. This gives the protein CASSIRPPFLRGDVTEAFF.

This sequence joins TRBV28 and TRBJ1-1, with 8 bases that match TRBD1. There are 20 residues in the CDR3. Germline V gene data show CDR1 as MDHEN and CDR2 as SYDVKM. Unmatched junction bases numbered 21, after V lost 6 bases and J lost 0 bases. This CDR3 is CASSTPGGETGEGMNTEAFF. DNA for the CDR3: TGTGCCAGCAGCACACCGGGGGGGGAGACAGGGGAAGGGATGAACACTGAAGCTTTCTTT.

V and J are TRBV7-9 and TRBJ1-2, with TRBD1 matching over 9 bases. The J segment lost 7 bases and the V segment lost 5 bases, leaving 8 bases of the junction unmatched. Germline V gene data show CDR1 as SEHNR and CDR2 as FQNEAQ (reference sequence). The CDR3 has 14 amino acids. The CDR3 region is CASSVTGGSGGYTF. CDR3 in DNA: TGTGCCAGCAGCGTAACAGGGGGCTCGGGTGGCTACACCTTC.

This clone was seen once. The chain recombines TRBV15 with TRBJ1-4; D gene uncertain. V was shortened by 1 base and J by 8 bases, with 8 bases between the two germline ends. CDR1 and CDR2 from the germline V gene are LNHNV and YYDKDF (reference sequence). This CDR3 contains 13 residues. The CDR3 region has the DNA TGTGCCACCAGCAGAGGAGTCCTAGAAAAACTGTTTTTT. Residues: CATSRGVLEKLFF.

This sequence joins TRBV25-1 and TRBJ2-2; 7 bases agree with TRBD1. The J segment lost 5 bases and the V segment lost 4 bases, leaving 13 bases of the junction unmatched. The CDR3 is made up of 17 amino acids. CDR1 and CDR2 from the germline V gene are MGHDK and SYGVNS. CDR3 bases: TGTGCCAGCAGTGGGACCCGGGACAGCTTCTATACCGGGGAGCTGTTTTTT. It translates to CASSGTRDSFYTGELFF.

A note on this clone: This specimen includes other DNA sequences encoding the same CDR3. The chain carries TRBV7-9 and TRBJ2-5, with unresolved D. The V and J ends lost 4 bases and 5 bases respectively, with 8 bases between them. The CDR3 is made up of 12 amino acids. Looked up from germline, CDR1 is SEHNR and CDR2 is FQNEAQ (reference sequence). CDR3 residues: CASSSSRETQYF. The CDR3 nucleotides are TGTGCCAGCAGCTCTTCGCGGGAGACCCAGTACTTC.